The 10 T cell receptor beta chains reported below all come from one sample, sequenced in a study of early T cells in non-severe SARS-CoV-2 infection. TCRdb itself ran the 5' RACE reads through MiXCR, one entry per CDR3 protein. Among 20,000 to 30,000 distinct CDR3 sequences listed, 4.3% were seen once. Material: whole blood. All receptors come from an adult who was a healthcare worker with PCR-confirmed SARS-CoV-2 infection or an uninfected control (not recorded which).

This clonotype was counted at least ten times. V usage is TRBV6-1 and J usage is TRBJ2-7, with 8 bases fitting TRBD1. Germline CDR1 is MNHNS and CDR2 is SASEGT. There are 13 residues in the CDR3. V shed 8 bases and J 6 bases; nucleotides not matched to a gene: 9. CDR3 DNA: TGTGCCAGCTCACCCGGGACAGGTTTCGAGCAGTACTTC. Amino acid sequence: CASSPGTGFEQYF.

This clonotype was seen a handful of times. This chain joins TRBV20-1 and TRBJ2-4; no clear D. Germline CDR1 is DFQATT and CDR2 is SNEGSKA (reference sequence). The CDR3 is 13 residues long. Trimming pared 3 bases from V and 8 bases from J, leaving 14 bases between. CDR3 nucleotides: TGCAGTGCTAGTTCCCCTAGTGGGGACATTCAGTACTTC. It codes for CSASSPSGDIQYF.

This clonotype has ten or more counts. The chain employs TRBV12-3 or TRBV12-4 and TRBJ2-5; 8 nucleotides match TRBD2. Losses at the gene ends were 3 bases for V and 5 bases for J; bases not matched to a gene: 5. The CDR3 sequence is 14 residues long. The CDR3 protein is CASSLGLGAETQYF. CDR3 nucleotide sequence: TGTGCCAGCAGTTTGGGACTAGGCGCGGAGACCCAGTACTTC.

This clonotype showed up many times. The chain employs TRBV4-3 and TRBJ1-1; D remains unclear. The CDR3 extends over 15 amino acids. Trimming stripped 0 bases from V and 2 bases from J, with 10 bases between. Germline V gene data show CDR1 as LGHNA and CDR2 as YSLEER. The CDR3 DNA follows: TGCGCCAGCAGCCAAGAGTCCATGACAAACACTGAAGCTTTCTTT. Translated: CASSQESMTNTEAFF.

In its sample, this clonotype was seen a few times. CDR3 DNA: TGTGCCAGCACTTACAAGACCCAGCATTTT. It codes for CASTYKTQHF. This chain connects TRBV5-4 to TRBJ1-5; D unclear. The CDR3 extends over 10 amino acids. The germline V gene encodes CDR1 SGHNT and CDR2 YYREEE (reference sequence). Trimming shortened V by 6 bases and J by 11 bases, and 9 bases separated the two germline ends.

This clonotype was seen at least ten times. The chain uses TRBV3-1 and TRBJ2-5; D is undetermined. Germline CDR1 LGHDT, CDR2 YNNKEL (reference sequence). The CDR3 consists of 12 residues. The germline V and J ends were trimmed by 3 bases and 5 bases, with 7 bases remaining between them. The CDR3 sequence: CASSHSGETQYF. The CDR3 coding sequence is TGTGCCAGCAGCCACTCCGGGGAGACCCAGTACTTC.

This clonotype showed up many times. This sequence joins TRBV18 and TRBJ1-1, with 8 bases matching TRBD1. V gave up 4 bases and J gave up 2 bases; unmatched junction bases: 6. The CDR3 contains 15 residues. Germline V CDR1 and CDR2: KGHSH, LQKENI. The chain's CDR3 is CASSQKTGGNTEAFF. The CDR3, as DNA: TGTGCCAGCTCACAGAAAACAGGGGGTAACACTGAAGCTTTCTTT.

There are many counts of this clonotype. The chain uses TRBV7-2 and TRBJ2-1; unclear D gene. From germline, CDR1 is SGHTA and CDR2 FQGNSA. Trimming stripped 8 bases from V and 5 bases from J, with 7 bases between. The CDR3 runs to 11 residues. The CDR3 nucleotides read TGTGCCAGCGGCCTCCACAATGAGCAGTTCTTC. Protein sequence: CASGLHNEQFF. Using reference TRBV7-2 and TRBJ2-1 for the parts outside the CDR3, the full variable domain is GAGVSQSPSNKVTEKGKDVELRCDPISGHTALYWYRQSLGQGLEFLIYFQGNSAPDKSGLPSDRFSAERTGGSVSTLTIQRTQQEDSAVYLCASGLHNEQFFGPGTRLTVL.

This clonotype has more than one count but fewer than ten. This rearrangement joins TRBV4-3 to TRBJ2-1; TRBD2 is a possible D gene (6 bases). The V gene's germline CDR1 is LGHNA and CDR2 YSLEER. This CDR3 is 13 amino acids long. Deletions cut 5 bases from V and 6 bases from J, with 11 bases between. DNA for the CDR3: TGCGCCAGCAGCGCAGGGACTGTCAATGAGCAGTTCTTC. This translates into CASSAGTVNEQFF.

The table lists this clonotype with many counts. The chain employs TRBV4-3 and TRBJ2-7; D may be TRBD2 (6 bases). The CDR3 totals 14 residues. Germline-derived CDR1 and CDR2 are LGHNA and YSLEER. V was cut by 1 base and J by 5 bases, with 12 bases left in between. The CDR3 bases are TGCGCCAGCAGCCAAGTCGGAGGGGTCCACGAGCAGTACTTC. Protein: CASSQVGGVHEQYF.